This TCR beta chain was retrieved from a study of blood T cell repertoires in COVID-19. In the study overall: COVID-19 samples from acute and convalescent phases originated in the United States, Italy and Spain.

In the original workflow: The authors estimated nucleated cell counts from reference gene primer amplification. TCRdb's table, derived via immunoSEQ multiplex PCR, lists solely in-frame clones and lacks some. Clonal size and the V and J genes are those of that table, whereas D and trimming came from the DNA. The table shows 300,000 to 350,000 clones, with roughly 89% occurring only once. CDR1 and CDR2 from the germline V gene are SGHVS and FNYEAQ. The CDR3 length is 15 residues. Trimming cost V 3 bases and J 4 bases; bases outside gene matches: 3. Across over 20 US areas, participants ranged in age from roughly 18 to 95 years. Participant-given clinical history determined each cohort assignment.

This chain links TRBV7-6 with TRBJ2-1, with 10 positions matching TRBD2. The TCR originated in a young woman with acute COVID-19. The sequenced material came from PBMCs or T cells enriched from blood (not recorded which). CDR3 nucleotides: TGTGCCAGCAGCTTCTCACTAGCGGGGTACAATGAGCAGTTCTTC. It is translated as CASSFSLAGYNEQFF. Full variable domain (missing parts from reference TRBV7-6 and TRBJ2-1): GAGVSQSPRYKVTKRGQDVALRCDPISGHVSLYWYRQALGQGPEFLTYFNYEAQQDKSGLPNDRFSAERPEGSISTLTIQRTEQRDSAMYRCASSFSLAGYNEQFFGPGTRLTVL.